The 19 T cell receptor beta chains below were found in one sample sequenced in a study of T cell responses to AZD1222 COVID-19 vaccine. Repertoires were generated with immunoSEQ multiplex PCR, while TCRdb's copy carries only in-frame clones and drops some. The sample includes approximately 150,000 clones, around 90% seen only once; the top ten take 3% to 3.5%. The sequencing here drew on peripheral blood, taken 28 days after the second AZD1222 dose. The origin of the receptors is an adult who received the AZD1222 COVID-19 vaccine.

This rearrangement joins TRBV7-9 to TRBJ2-5, with TRBD1 matching 8 bases. V shed 7 bases and J 5 bases; nucleotides not matched to a gene: 6. Germline V lookup: CDR1 SEHNR, CDR2 FQNEAQ (reference sequence). The CDR3 has 13 residues. CDR3 protein: CASNDRGRETQYF. The CDR3, as DNA: TGTGCCAGCAACGACAGGGGACGGGAGACCCAGTACTTC.

The chain links TRBV2 to TRBJ1-2, with 8 bases aligning to TRBD1. J was trimmed by 4 bases and V by 6 bases; bases with no gene match: 7. This CDR3 has 14 residues. Germline V gives CDR1 SNHLY, CDR2 FYNNEI. CDR3 sequence (DNA): TGTGCCAGCAGGGGGCTGGACAGGGCCTATGGCTACACCTTC. This gives the protein CASRGLDRAYGYTF.

The chain recombines TRBV11-2 with TRBJ1-2, with 7 positions matching TRBD1. There are 15 residues in the CDR3. In germline, CDR1 is SGHAT, CDR2 FQNNGV. The ends lost 3 bases at V and 5 bases at J; junction bases unmatched: 9. The CDR3 DNA follows: TGTGCCAGCAGCTTGGGTGACAGGGCTGATTATGGCTACACCTTC. This sequence encodes CASSLGDRADYGYTF. The entire variable domain, with the rest obtained from reference TRBV11-2 and TRBJ1-2, is as follows: EAGVAQSPRYKIIEKRQSVAFWCNPISGHATLYWYQQILGQGPKLLIQFQNNGVVDDSQLPKDRFSAERLKGVDSTLKIQPAKLEDSAVYLCASSLGDRADYGYTFGSGTRLTVV.

The V call is TRBV5-1, the J call TRBJ1-3; 9 bases are a match to TRBD1. Germline V gives CDR1 SGHRS, CDR2 YFSETQ. The CDR3 has 16 amino acids. The V segment lost 0 bases and the J segment 1 base; nucleotides outside the gene matches: 2. The CDR3 loop is CASSLVGQGSGNTIYF. CDR3 sequence (DNA): TGCGCCAGCAGCTTGGTAGGACAGGGGTCTGGAAACACCATATATTTT.

The chain is built from TRBV4-1 and TRBJ1-1; maybe TRBD1 (5 bases). Trimming removed 1 base at V and 1 base at J, with 10 bases between. Germline V CDR1 and CDR2: MGHRA, YSYEKL. The length of the CDR3 is 15 residues. The CDR3 here is CASSQGAGGNTEAFF. The CDR3 DNA sequence: TGCGCCAGCAGCCAAGGGGCTGGGGGGAACACTGAAGCTTTCTTT.

This clone was counted between two and nine times. In DNA form, the CDR3 reads TGTGCCAGCAGCCCAATAGGACTAGCGGGAGGGGATACGCAGTATTTT. Protein sequence: CASSPIGLAGGDTQYF. The chain is built from TRBV7-8 and TRBJ2-3, with 15 bases lining up with TRBD2. V lost 5 bases and J lost 6; bases outside the gene matches: 6. Germline-derived CDR1 and CDR2 are SGHVS and FQNEAQ. This CDR3 has 16 residues.

J is TRBJ2-2 and V is TRBV6-4, with a possible D match to TRBD1 (6 bases). The CDR3 covers 13 residues. In germline, CDR1 is MRHNA, CDR2 SNTAGT. Trimming removed 6 bases from V and 1 base from J, with 6 bases in between. Here the CDR3 reads CASSRGNTGELFF. The CDR3 nucleotides read TGTGCCAGCAGCAGGGGGAACACCGGGGAGCTGTTTTTT.

The V and J genes are TRBV29-1 and TRBJ2-2; a weak D match, TRBD1 (5 bases). There are 14 residues in the CDR3. V dropped 3 bases and J dropped 8 bases, with 16 bases sitting between them. Germline loops: CDR1 SQVTM, CDR2 ANQGSEA. CDR3 DNA: TGCAGCGTTGAGGTAGCCCAGGGTGTGGGGGAGCTGTTTTTT. This sequence encodes CSVEVAQGVGELFF.

This sequence joins TRBV3-1 (or the pseudogene TRBV3-2) and TRBJ2-5; TRBD1 is a possible D gene (5 bases). Germline-derived CDR1 and CDR2 are LGHDT and YNNKEL (reference sequence). The length of the CDR3 is 16 residues. Trimming removed 2 bases at V and 4 bases at J, with 17 bases between. CDR3 amino acids: CASSQFRDSRRETQYF. The CDR3 DNA is TGTGCCAGCAGCCAATTTCGAGACAGCCGGAGAGAGACCCAGTACTTC.

The J gene is TRBJ1-2, the V gene TRBV6-5; D ambiguous. The CDR3 sequence is 16 residues long. Between the trimmed V and J ends, which lost 0 bases and 0 bases, there was a span of 11 bases. The germline CDR1 and CDR2 sequences are MNHEY and SVGAGI. The CDR3 sequence: CASSYSSGGPNYGYTF. CDR3 DNA sequence: TGTGCCAGCAGTTACTCATCAGGAGGACCTAACTATGGCTACACCTTC.

This clone was counted a few times. The chain couples TRBV10-1 to TRBJ1-1; tentative D call: TRBD1 (6 bases). Germline V lookup: CDR1 WNHNN, CDR2 SYGVQD (reference sequence). The CDR3 spans 13 residues. Trimming pared 4 bases from V and 10 bases from J, leaving 16 bases between. The CDR3 sequence: CASSGRGTPPAFF. For the CDR3, the DNA is TGCGCCAGCAGTGGCAGGGGAACCCCACCAGCTTTCTTT.

The sample holds one count of this clone. J is TRBJ1-2 and V is TRBV2; D ambiguous. The CDR3 sequence is 12 residues long. CDR1 is SNHLY, CDR2 FYNNEI, per germline. The germline V and J ends were trimmed by 2 bases and 8 bases, with 9 bases remaining between them. The DNA for the CDR3 is TGTGCCAGCAGTGAAAACCCCCAAGGCTACACCTTC. As protein: CASSENPQGYTF.

The chain joins TRBV27 to TRBJ2-7; no reliable D call. CDR1 and CDR2 (germline): MNHEY, SMNVEV (reference sequence). The CDR3 is made up of 13 amino acids. V gave up 1 base and J gave up 0 bases, with 4 bases separating them. The CDR3 DNA is TGTGCCAGCAGTTTATGGCCCTCCTACGAGCAGTACTTC. It encodes CASSLWPSYEQYF.

The V call is TRBV29-1, the J call TRBJ2-2; 11 nucleotides align to TRBD2. The CDR3 has 17 residues. V trimming: 5 bases; J trimming: 4 bases; junction bases outside the gene matches: 12. CDR1 is SQVTM, CDR2 ANQGSEA, per germline. CDR3 sequence (DNA): TGCAGCGTTCCTACTTCCTTAGCGGGAGGGAGCACCGGGGAGCTGTTTTTT. Its translation is CSVPTSLAGGSTGELFF.

The genes are TRBV5-6 and TRBJ1-2; D remains ambiguous. This CDR3 region has 14 residues. CDR1 is SGHDT and CDR2 is YYEEEE in the germline V gene. V was trimmed by 1 base and J by 3 bases, leaving 10 bases between them. Written as DNA, the CDR3 is TGTGCCAGCAGCTTGAGGGTAGCTGACTATGGCTACACCTTC. It yields the protein CASSLRVADYGYTF.

This rearrangement joins TRBV4-1 to TRBJ2-7; perhaps TRBD2 as D (6 bases). The CDR3 length is 15 residues. V dropped 1 base and J dropped 2 bases, with 12 bases sitting between them. Per germline, CDR1 MGHRA and CDR2 YSYEKL. The CDR3, as DNA: TGCGCCAGCAGCCAAGTGAGCGGGCGAACCTACGAGCAGTACTTC. It specifies CASSQVSGRTYEQYF.

The CDR3 here is CSVEVGYEQYF. For the CDR3, the DNA is TGCAGCGTTGAAGTGGGCTACGAGCAGTACTTC. The rearrangement uses TRBV29-1 and TRBJ2-7; D ambiguous. V was cut by 1 base and J by 3 bases, with 4 bases left in between. The CDR3 is made up of 11 amino acids. The germline V gene encodes CDR1 SQVTM and CDR2 ANQGSEA.

The genes are TRBV3-1 (or the pseudogene TRBV3-2) and TRBJ2-7, with TRBD2 matching over 15 bases. Germline-derived CDR1 and CDR2 are LGHDT and YNNKEL (reference sequence). V was clipped by 4 bases and J by 3 bases; unmatched bases: 10. The CDR3 extends over 18 amino acids. The CDR3 DNA follows: TGTGCCAGCAGCCCTCAGACGGGACTAGCGGGAGGAGACTACGAGCAGTACTTC. Translating gives CASSPQTGLAGGDYEQYF.

The CDR3 bases are TGTGCCAGTACCACTTACGCAGGGAATGGCTACACCTTC. Translation gives CASTTYAGNGYTF. The chain employs TRBV19 and TRBJ1-2; weak D call: TRBD1 (5 bases). The CDR3 has 13 amino acids. Germline V gene sequence: CDR1 LNHDA, CDR2 SQIVND (reference sequence). Deletions cut 7 bases from V and 6 bases from J, with 15 bases between.